Detailed here is one T cell receptor (beta chain). What it recognizes is unknown. Sequenced by immunoSEQ multiplex PCR; TCRdb stores in-frame clones only, minus some. Among some 130,000 clones, 80% to 90% were seen once, and the ten largest hold 7.5% to 8.5%. This sample is part of a study of T cell responses to AZD1222 COVID-19 vaccine. Study in general: Combined were second doses at about 4 or about 12 weeks.

The CDR3 consists of 15 residues. The germline CDR1 and CDR2 sequences are SGDLS and YYNGEE. V lost 4 bases, J lost 8 bases, and 10 bases stayed unmatched. Findings and limits, study-wide: A reported finding is that nearly half of spike-specific TCRs target unmutated variant regions. Donor demographics were predominantly white British with a female majority; clonal diversity may be underestimated.

Sequenced material: peripheral blood, taken on day 0 of AZD1222 vaccination. The V call is TRBV9, the J call TRBJ1-5, with 9 nucleotides matching TRBD1. The sequence was collected from an adult in good health. The CDR3 reads CASSLDRGGREPQHF. In DNA form, the CDR3 reads TGTGCCAGCAGCCTCGACAGGGGGGGAAGGGAGCCCCAGCATTTT.